Presented here are 23 T cell receptor beta chains from one specimen sequenced in a study of cytomegalovirus exposure and HLA in healthy donors (dated by TCRdb to the late 2010s). Library generation was performed with the immunoSEQ multiplex PCR assay. For the multiplex PCR, a mixture combining 60 forward primers for TCR Vbeta segments and 13 reverse primers for TCR Jbeta segments was used. This is the immuneACCESS table as TCRdb keeps it, with only in-frame sequences that have V and J called. A part of the clones is gone; compared with another copy, unresolved V genes explain less than half, and the rest is unexplained. This sample is represented by approximately 140,000 clones; 70% to 85% of them were singletons. The ten largest clones capture 4.1% of the sample. The specimen was PBMCs. Source of these receptors: a man aged 40-49 years in good health and CMV-seropositive.

This clone has more than one count but fewer than ten. V gene TRBV20-1 combines with J gene TRBJ1-2; 9 bases match TRBD1. The CDR3 is 11 amino acids. V trimming: 8 bases; J trimming: 7 bases; junction bases outside the gene matches: 5. CDR1 is DFQATT, CDR2 SNEGSKA, per germline (reference sequence). The CDR3 coding sequence is TGCAGTTCCAGACAGGGGGGTGGCTACACCTTC. Amino acid sequence: CSSRQGGGYTF.

This rearrangement joins TRBV19 to TRBJ2-1, with 11 positions matching TRBD2. There are 20 residues in the CDR3. J was trimmed by 6 bases and V by 4 bases; bases with no gene match: 20. CDR1 is LNHDA and CDR2 is SQIVND in the germline V gene (reference sequence). This CDR3 reads CASSNIGVWGTSGRGNEQFF. The DNA for the CDR3 is TGTGCCAGTAGTAATATAGGAGTATGGGGAACTAGCGGGAGAGGCAATGAGCAGTTCTTC.

V is TRBV18 and J is TRBJ2-6; no clear D. The V end lost 5 bases, the J end lost 0 bases, and 11 bases lay between the germline ends. Germline V CDR1 and CDR2: KGHSH, LQKENI. This CDR3 has 16 residues. CDR3 sequence (DNA): TGTGCCAGCTCAGTGACACCCTTCTCTGGGGCCAACGTCCTGACTTTC. Residues: CASSVTPFSGANVLTF.

The chain has TRBV30 and TRBJ2-7; TRBD2 matches 8 bases. CDR3 length equals 17 residues. Unmatched junction bases numbered 16, after V lost 0 bases and J lost 6 bases. Germline loops: CDR1 GTSNPN, CDR2 SVGIG (reference sequence). DNA of the CDR3: TGTGCCTGGAGTGTATTTCGGGGGGGCATGCCAAGGGGCGAGCAGTACTTC. This codes for CAWSVFRGGMPRGEQYF. The entire variable domain, with the rest obtained from reference TRBV30 and TRBJ2-7, is as follows: SQTIHQWPATLVQPVGSPLSLECTVEGTSNPNLYWYRQAAGRGLQLLFYSVGIGQISSEVPQNLSASRPQDRQFILSSKKLLLSDSGFYLCAWSVFRGGMPRGEQYFGPGTRLTVT.

The chain has TRBV27 and TRBJ2-1; 8 positions match TRBD1. In germline, CDR1 is MNHEY, CDR2 SMNVEV (reference sequence). J gave up 6 bases and V 3 bases, and 7 bases lay outside the gene matches. The CDR3 spans 15 residues. The CDR3 DNA reads as TGTGCCAGCAGTTTCGGACAGGGTAGGGGCAATGAGCAGTTCTTC. Translating gives CASSFGQGRGNEQFF.

This chain uses TRBV7-9 with TRBJ2-7; 7 nucleotides agree with TRBD1. After removal of 4 bases from V and 3 bases from J, the junction contained 6 bases not matched to a gene. The CDR3 runs to 14 residues. Germline CDR1 SEHNR, CDR2 FQNEAQ (reference sequence). CDR3 amino acids: CASSYRDSYYEQYF. The CDR3 nucleotides read TGTGCCAGCAGCTACCGGGACAGTTACTACGAGCAGTACTTC.

In this sample, this clone turned up a few times. The V and J genes are TRBV30 and TRBJ1-6; maybe TRBD1 (6 bases). The CDR3 is 15 residues long. V lost 5 bases, J lost 5 bases, and 16 bases lay in between. CDR1 and CDR2 from the germline V gene are GTSNPN and SVGIG (reference sequence). CDR3: CAWGYRDRDNSPLHF. As DNA, the CDR3 is TGTGCCTGGGGGTACAGGGATAGGGATAATTCACCCCTCCACTTT.

The count of this clone is one. Germline and junction disagree at one end, which may indicate a read error. V usage is TRBV28 and J usage is TRBJ2-7; 8 bases are shared with TRBD1. CDR1 is MDHEN, CDR2 SYDVKM, per germline. CDR3 length equals 13 residues. This CDR3 is CASRGQGFPGPSF. In DNA form, the CDR3 reads TGTGCCAGCAGAGGACAGGGCTTCCCGGGACCGAGCTTC.

The chain recombines TRBV6-6 with TRBJ2-1; 15 nucleotides agree with TRBD2. Germline CDR1 MNHNY, CDR2 SVGAGI (reference sequence). This CDR3 is 14 amino acids long. Germline trimming cut 6 bases from V and 8 bases from J; bases unmatched to any gene: 2. CDR3 in DNA: TGTGCCAGCAGGAGGACTAGCGGGAGGGATGAGCAGTTCTTC. This codes for CASRRTSGRDEQFF.

This chain links TRBV10-3 with TRBJ2-1; 11 bases agree with TRBD2. Trimming removed 2 bases from V and 7 bases from J; junction bases left unmatched: 7. There are 16 residues in the CDR3. Per the germline V gene, CDR1 is ENHRY and CDR2 is SYGVKD. The CDR3 sequence: CAISERGTSGGNEQFF. As DNA, the CDR3 is TGTGCCATCAGTGAGAGGGGGACTAGCGGTGGGAATGAGCAGTTCTTC.

The chain is built from TRBV5-6 and TRBJ2-5; TRBD2 aligns across 8 bases. Germline CDR1 reads SGHDT; CDR2 reads YYEEEE. V was clipped by 2 bases and J by 3 bases; unmatched bases: 9. This CDR3 contains 16 residues. The CDR3 loop reads CASSFPGLVTKETQYF. The CDR3 DNA reads TGTGCCAGCAGCTTCCCGGGACTAGTCACCAAAGAGACCCAGTACTTC.

The rearrangement joins TRBV20-1 to TRBJ1-6; no firm D call. V was trimmed by 3 bases and J by 9 bases, leaving 6 bases between them. From germline, CDR1 is DFQATT and CDR2 SNEGSKA (reference sequence). The CDR3 has 11 amino acids. The CDR3 reads CSAREGSPLHF. The CDR3 nucleotides are TGCAGTGCTAGGGAGGGTTCACCCCTCCACTTT.

The genes are TRBV7-2 and TRBJ1-1; possibly TRBD1 for D (6 bases). This CDR3 contains 17 residues. The V end was cut by 4 bases, the J end by 0 bases, with 18 bases between. Germline V gene lookup returns CDR1 SGHTA and CDR2 FQGNSA. Written as DNA, the CDR3 is TGTGCCAGCAGCTCTCCTAGCGGGGGCTTGATGAACACTGAAGCTTTCTTT. As protein: CASSSPSGGLMNTEAFF.

The chain carries TRBV6-1 and TRBJ1-2; no clear D. The V gene lost 5 bases and the J gene lost 8 bases, with 18 bases spanning the gap. Looked up from germline, CDR1 is MNHNS and CDR2 is SASEGT. This CDR3 region has 14 residues. CDR3 sequence reads: CASSRPDPAGGYTF. CDR3 in DNA: TGTGCCAGCAGTCGCCCGGACCCGGCGGGGGGCTACACCTTC.

The chain combines TRBV11-2 with TRBJ2-3, with 12 bases lining up with TRBD2. CDR3 length: 15 amino acids. Germline V gene lookup returns CDR1 SGHAT and CDR2 FQNNGV. The junction had 3 bases not matched to a gene; V was cut back by 3 bases and J by 5 bases. The chain's CDR3 is CASSFLAGGGDTQYF. The DNA for the CDR3 is TGTGCCAGCAGCTTTCTAGCGGGAGGGGGAGATACGCAGTATTTT. Variable domain in full (rest from reference TRBV11-2 and TRBJ2-3): EAGVAQSPRYKIIEKRQSVAFWCNPISGHATLYWYQQILGQGPKLLIQFQNNGVVDDSQLPKDRFSAERLKGVDSTLKIQPAKLEDSAVYLCASSFLAGGGDTQYFGPGTRLTVL.

V gene TRBV6-4 combines with J gene TRBJ2-1; unclear D gene. This CDR3 is built from 16 residues. V gave up 1 base and J gave up 8 bases, with 18 bases separating them. Germline CDR1 MRHNA, CDR2 SNTAGT. The CDR3 spells CASSDCLYPVNYEQFF. CDR3 coding DNA: TGTGCCAGCAGTGACTGCCTATACCCCGTGAACTATGAGCAGTTCTTC.

This chain uses TRBV15 with TRBJ2-7, with 7 positions matching TRBD1. This CDR3 is 15 amino acids long. Germline assignment: CDR1 LNHNV and CDR2 YYDKDF (reference sequence). V lost 4 bases, J lost 7 bases, and 13 bases stayed unmatched. This CDR3 is CATSKKGQPPMEQYF. For the CDR3, the DNA is TGTGCCACCAGCAAAAAGGGACAGCCGCCAATGGAGCAGTACTTC.

The chain joins TRBV4-2 to TRBJ1-2; tentative D call: TRBD1 (5 bases). Germline CDR1 reads LGHNA; CDR2 reads YNFKEQ. Trimming removed 0 bases at V and 2 bases at J, with 10 bases between. The CDR3 length is 15 residues. The CDR3 is CASSQDRAGNYGYTF. CDR3 bases: TGTGCCAGCAGCCAAGATCGAGCAGGGAACTATGGCTACACCTTC.

V gene TRBV19 combines with J gene TRBJ2-1; 7 bases are shared with TRBD2. The germline V gene encodes CDR1 LNHDA and CDR2 SQIVND (reference sequence). The CDR3 extends over 15 amino acids. V lost 1 base to trimming and J lost 6 bases; unmatched junction nucleotides: 6. CDR3 DNA: TGTGCCAGTAGTATAGTCGGGGGGATAGGCAATGAGCAGTTCTTC. Residues: CASSIVGGIGNEQFF.

The rearrangement uses TRBV7-9 and TRBJ1-1; 12 bases match TRBD1. There are 15 residues in the CDR3. With 5 bases clipped from V and 2 bases from J, the junction kept 3 bases outside the gene matches. Looked up from germline, CDR1 is SEHNR and CDR2 is FQNEAQ (reference sequence). This CDR3 reads CASSTGQGANTEAFF. The DNA of the CDR3 is TGTGCCAGCAGCACGGGACAGGGGGCTAACACTGAAGCTTTCTTT.

The V gene is TRBV25-1, the J gene TRBJ1-5; maybe TRBD1 (6 bases). CDR1 and CDR2 (germline): MGHDK, SYGVNS. The CDR3 covers 16 residues. V was clipped by 1 base and J by 1 base, with 11 bases between them. Written as DNA, the CDR3 is TGTGCCAGCAGTGAATCTGGCAGGGGCAGCAATCAGCCCCAGCATTTT. Encoded protein: CASSESGRGSNQPQHF. The variable domain in full, completed from reference TRBV25-1 and TRBJ1-5, reads EADIYQTPRYLVIGTGKKITLECSQTMGHDKMYWYQQDPGMELHLIHYSYGVNSTEKGDLSSESTVSRIRTEHFPLTLESARPSHTSQYLCASSESGRGSNQPQHFGDGTRLSIL.

This chain links TRBV7-9 with TRBJ2-2; 8 bases line up with TRBD1. With V trimmed by 5 bases and J by 4 bases, 9 bases remained unmatched. The V gene's germline CDR1 is SEHNR and CDR2 FQNEAQ (reference sequence). The CDR3 totals 16 residues. The CDR3 here is CASSHHRGSVTGELFF. The CDR3 bases are TGTGCCAGCAGCCATCACAGGGGGTCCGTCACCGGGGAGCTGTTTTTT.

The chain links TRBV7-2 to TRBJ1-2; no reliable D call. Trimming left V 1 base short and J 8 bases short, with 20 bases between. Germline-derived CDR1 and CDR2 are SGHTA and FQGNSA. This CDR3 has 16 residues. The CDR3 loop reads CASSLGPAAGTSGYTF. Written as DNA, the CDR3 is TGTGCCAGCAGCTTAGGGCCCGCTGCGGGTACCAGCGGCTACACCTTC.